Included here is one TCR beta chain sequence, with context. This sample stems from a study of control samples from healthy donors and cancer patients. Germline CDR1 and CDR2: SGHVS and FNYEAQ. The CDR3 consists of 17 residues. Trimming cost V 1 base and J 0 bases; bases outside gene matches: 9. The protocol was immunoSEQ multiplex PCR, while the TCRdb copy is restricted to in-frame clones and leaves out a portion. The data hold about 96,000 clones, with approximately 93% observed a single time. Sequenced material: blood. The receptor's source is a man in his late teens or twenties in good health. The chain joins TRBV7-6 to TRBJ2-7; 7 bases are a match to TRBD1. The CDR3, as DNA: TGTGCCAGCAGCTTAGATTGGGGGACAGAGAGCTCCTACGAGCAGTACTTC. Amino acids: CASSLDWGTESSYEQYF.